This TCR beta chain originates from a study of regulatory T cells in long-lasting Graves disease. Germline V lookup: CDR1 MNHEY, CDR2 SVGEGT. V dropped 10 bases and J dropped 7; count of bases not matched to a gene: 8. The CDR3 extends over 13 amino acids. Time point specified: persistent/refractory GD, antithyroid drugs over 5 years with positive TRAb. Extracted PBMC RNA gave rise to the TCR library. The authors built TCR beta libraries using iRepertoire HTBI primers and Arm-PCR of CDR3 regions. TCRdb reprocessed the multiplex PCR reads with MiXCR, giving one entry per CDR3 protein. The table records hundreds of thousands of distinct CDR3 sequences, about a fifth of them present only once.

Material: peripheral blood mononuclear cells (PBMCs), obtained when the disease was refractory, from a patient treated with antithyroid drugs. The rearrangement joins TRBV6-2 or TRBV6-3 to TRBJ1-4; 8 nucleotides match TRBD1. This receptor was taken from a female donor with Graves disease. The CDR3 DNA sequence: TGTGCCACCTCCGGGACAGGACCTGAAAAACTGTTTTTT. This encodes CATSGTGPEKLFF.